Sequencing of this T cell receptor (beta chain) was carried out in a study of T cell repertoires in cytomegalovirus infection. V dropped 1 base and J dropped 0 bases, with 13 bases sitting between them. CDR1 and CDR2 from the germline V gene are LGHNA and YSLEER. This CDR3 contains 18 residues. TCRdb called the reads again in MiXCR, with one record for every CDR3 protein. Counted here are 230,000 or so distinct CDR3 sequences, about a sixth occurring once; the ten biggest clones make up roughly 50%. This clonotype was observed a handful of times. Sequenced input: CD8+ T cells from PBMCs. This chain uses TRBV4-3 with TRBJ2-6, with a tentative D call TRBD2 (6 bases). The TCR originated in a human donor in good health (CMV status not recorded). Some clones in this sample may be carry-over from other donors' samples. The CDR3: CASSQVNLRGSGANVLTF. CDR3 sequence (DNA): TGCGCCAGCAGCCAAGTCAACTTGCGGGGCTCTGGGGCCAACGTCCTGACTTTC.